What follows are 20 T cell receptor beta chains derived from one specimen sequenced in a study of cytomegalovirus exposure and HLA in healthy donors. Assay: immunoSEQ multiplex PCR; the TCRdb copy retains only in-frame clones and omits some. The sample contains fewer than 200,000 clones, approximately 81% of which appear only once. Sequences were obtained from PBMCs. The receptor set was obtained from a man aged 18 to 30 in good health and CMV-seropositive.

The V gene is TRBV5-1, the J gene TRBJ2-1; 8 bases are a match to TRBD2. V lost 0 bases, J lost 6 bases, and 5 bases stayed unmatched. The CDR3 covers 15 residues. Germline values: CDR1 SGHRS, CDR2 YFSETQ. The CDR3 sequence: CASSLDSGAPNEQFF. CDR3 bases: TGCGCCAGCAGCTTGGATAGCGGGGCCCCCAATGAGCAGTTCTTC.

CDR3: CASSSALANSYNEQFF. The CDR3 nucleotides read TGTGCCAGCAGCTCCGCGTTAGCGAACTCCTACAATGAGCAGTTCTTC. The chain uses TRBV7-3 and TRBJ2-1, with D maybe TRBD2 (5 bases). Trimming pared 4 bases from V and 0 bases from J, leaving 13 bases between. CDR1 SGHTA and CDR2 FQGTGA come from the germline V gene. The CDR3 spans 16 residues. Together with reference TRBV7-3 and TRBJ2-1, the CDR3 gives the full variable domain: GAGVSQTPSNKVTEKGKYVELRCDPISGHTALYWYRQSLGQGPEFLIYFQGTGAADDSGLPNDRFFAVRPEGSVSTLKIQRTERGDSAVYLCASSSALANSYNEQFFGPGTRLTVL.

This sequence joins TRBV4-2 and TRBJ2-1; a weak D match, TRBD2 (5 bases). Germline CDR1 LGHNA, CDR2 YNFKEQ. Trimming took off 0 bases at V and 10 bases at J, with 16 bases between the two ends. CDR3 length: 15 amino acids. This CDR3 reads CASSQDKSSSGEQFF. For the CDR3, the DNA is TGTGCCAGCAGCCAAGACAAGAGCTCCTCGGGGGAGCAGTTCTTC.

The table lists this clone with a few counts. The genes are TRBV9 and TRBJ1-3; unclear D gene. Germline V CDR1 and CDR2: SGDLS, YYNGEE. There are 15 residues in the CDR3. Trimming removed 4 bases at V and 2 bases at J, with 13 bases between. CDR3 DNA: TGTGCCAGCAGCCCAAGCGGGGTCCCTGGAAACACCATATATTTT. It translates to CASSPSGVPGNTIYF.

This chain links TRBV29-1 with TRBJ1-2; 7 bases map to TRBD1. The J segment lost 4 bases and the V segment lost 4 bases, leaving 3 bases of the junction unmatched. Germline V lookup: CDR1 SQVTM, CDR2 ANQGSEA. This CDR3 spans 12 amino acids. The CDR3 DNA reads TGCAGCGTTGTGAGGGGGCTCTATGGCTACACCTTC. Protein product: CSVVRGLYGYTF.

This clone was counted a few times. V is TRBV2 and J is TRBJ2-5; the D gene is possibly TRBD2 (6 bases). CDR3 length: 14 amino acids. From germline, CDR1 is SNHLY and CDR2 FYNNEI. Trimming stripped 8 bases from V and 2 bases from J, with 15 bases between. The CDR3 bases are TGTGCCAGCCGGGGGACTGCGGGGCAAGAGACCCAGTACTTC. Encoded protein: CASRGTAGQETQYF.

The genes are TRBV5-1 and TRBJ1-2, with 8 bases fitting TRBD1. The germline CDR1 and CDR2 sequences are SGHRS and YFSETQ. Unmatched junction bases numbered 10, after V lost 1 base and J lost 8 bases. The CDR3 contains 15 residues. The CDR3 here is CASSLQGARGEGYTF. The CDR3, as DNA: TGCGCCAGCAGCTTGCAGGGGGCGAGAGGAGAGGGCTACACCTTC.

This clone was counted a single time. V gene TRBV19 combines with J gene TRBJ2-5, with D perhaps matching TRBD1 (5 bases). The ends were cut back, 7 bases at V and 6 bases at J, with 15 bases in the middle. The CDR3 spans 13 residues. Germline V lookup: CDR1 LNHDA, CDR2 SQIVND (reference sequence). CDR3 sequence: CASKDSREKTQYF. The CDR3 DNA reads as TGTGCCAGTAAAGATTCCAGGGAAAAGACCCAGTACTTC.

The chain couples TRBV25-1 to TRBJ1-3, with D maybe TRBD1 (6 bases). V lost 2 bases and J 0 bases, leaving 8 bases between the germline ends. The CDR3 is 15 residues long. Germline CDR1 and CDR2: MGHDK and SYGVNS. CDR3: CASSEPGVSGNTIYF. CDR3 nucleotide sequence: TGTGCCAGCAGTGAACCAGGGGTCTCTGGAAACACCATATATTTT.

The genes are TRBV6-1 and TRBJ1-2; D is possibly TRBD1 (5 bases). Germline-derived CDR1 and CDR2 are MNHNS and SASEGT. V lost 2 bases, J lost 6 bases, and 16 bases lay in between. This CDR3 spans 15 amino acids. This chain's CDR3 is CASSEPPTESDGYTF. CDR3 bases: TGTGCCAGCAGTGAACCCCCGACAGAGTCTGATGGCTACACCTTC.

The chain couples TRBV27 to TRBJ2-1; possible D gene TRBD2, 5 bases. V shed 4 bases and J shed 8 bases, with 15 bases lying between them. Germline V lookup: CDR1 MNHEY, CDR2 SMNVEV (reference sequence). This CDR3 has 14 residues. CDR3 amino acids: CASSSRASLHEQFF. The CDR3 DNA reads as TGTGCCAGCAGTTCGAGGGCTAGCCTGCATGAGCAGTTCTTC.

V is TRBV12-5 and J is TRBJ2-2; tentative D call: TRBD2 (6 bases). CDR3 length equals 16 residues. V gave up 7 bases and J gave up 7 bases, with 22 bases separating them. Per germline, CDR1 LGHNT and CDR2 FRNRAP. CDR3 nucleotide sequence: TGTGCTAGTGCCCCCCCGGGGACTCACTTCATCGGGGAGCTGTTTTTT. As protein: CASAPPGTHFIGELFF.

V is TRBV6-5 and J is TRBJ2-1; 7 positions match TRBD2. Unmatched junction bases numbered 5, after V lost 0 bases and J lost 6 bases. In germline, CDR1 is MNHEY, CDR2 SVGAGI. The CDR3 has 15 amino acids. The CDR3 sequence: CASSYSGGVGNEQFF. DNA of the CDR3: TGTGCCAGCAGTTACTCGGGAGGGGTGGGCAATGAGCAGTTCTTC.

The CDR3 sequence is CASSLDGIGGYTF. The CDR3 coding sequence is TGTGCCAGCAGCCTGGACGGGATAGGTGGCTACACCTTC. The chain has TRBV5-5 and TRBJ1-2; D not certain. V dropped 4 bases and J dropped 7 bases, with 14 bases sitting between them. Per germline, CDR1 SGHKS and CDR2 YYEKEE (reference sequence). The CDR3 loop spans 13 amino acids.

The CDR3 reads CATSERGQDTDTQYF. The CDR3 nucleotides are TGTGCCACCAGCGAAAGGGGACAGGATACAGATACGCAGTATTTT. This chain joins TRBV27 and TRBJ2-3, with TRBD1 matching 8 bases. V was clipped by 10 bases and J by 3 bases; unmatched bases: 12. The CDR3 is 15 amino acids. Germline V gene sequence: CDR1 MNHEY, CDR2 SMNVEV (reference sequence).

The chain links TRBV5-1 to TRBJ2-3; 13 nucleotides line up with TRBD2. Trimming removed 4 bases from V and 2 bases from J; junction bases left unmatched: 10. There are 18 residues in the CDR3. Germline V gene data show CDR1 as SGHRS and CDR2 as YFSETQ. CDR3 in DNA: TGCGCCAGCAGCGCCTCCGGGACTAGCGGGAAGAACACAGATACGCAGTATTTT. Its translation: CASSASGTSGKNTDTQYF.

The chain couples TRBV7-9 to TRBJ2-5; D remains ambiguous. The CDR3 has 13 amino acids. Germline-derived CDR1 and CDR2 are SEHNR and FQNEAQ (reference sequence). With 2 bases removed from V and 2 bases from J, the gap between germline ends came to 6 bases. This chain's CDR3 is CASSLTRQETQYF. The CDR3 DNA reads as TGTGCCAGCAGCTTAACGAGGCAAGAGACCCAGTACTTC.

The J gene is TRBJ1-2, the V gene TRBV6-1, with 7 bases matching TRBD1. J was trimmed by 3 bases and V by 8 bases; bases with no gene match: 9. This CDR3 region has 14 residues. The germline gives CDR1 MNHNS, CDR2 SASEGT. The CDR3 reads CASSDLQGHYGYTF. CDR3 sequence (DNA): TGTGCCAGCTCCGATTTACAGGGGCACTATGGCTACACCTTC.

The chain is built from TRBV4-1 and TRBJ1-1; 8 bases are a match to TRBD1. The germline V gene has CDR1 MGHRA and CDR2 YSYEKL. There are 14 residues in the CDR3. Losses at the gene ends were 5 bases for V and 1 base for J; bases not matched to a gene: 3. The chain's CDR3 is CASSVQGGNTEAFF. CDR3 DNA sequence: TGCGCCAGCAGCGTACAGGGGGGGAACACTGAAGCTTTCTTT.

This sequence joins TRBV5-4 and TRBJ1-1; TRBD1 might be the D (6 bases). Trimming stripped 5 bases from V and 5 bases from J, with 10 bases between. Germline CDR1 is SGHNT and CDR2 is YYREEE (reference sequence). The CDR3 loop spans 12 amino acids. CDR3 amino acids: CASSPRGTEAFF. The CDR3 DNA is TGTGCCAGCAGTCCCAGGGGAACTGAAGCTTTCTTT.